Included here is one T cell receptor beta chain sequence, with context. The data were obtained in a study of blood T cell repertoires in COVID-19. About the study: Researchers got acute and convalescent COVID-19 samples from the United States, Italy and Spain. T cells, B-cell-depleted T cells, or PBMCs provided the cDNA or gDNA that served as material.

In Seattle, patients joined the study during active infection and were tracked longitudinally. Original handling: Estimates of nucleated cell counts were drawn from the amplification of reference gene primers. Measured with immunoSEQ multiplex PCR; TCRdb has only the in-frame clones, and not every one. The D gene and trimming were derived from the DNA, and the V and J assignments and clone size from that table. The sample includes roughly 100,000 clones, over 60% of them seen just once. Germline CDR1 SNHLY, CDR2 FYNNEI. V was shortened by 3 bases and J by 6 bases, with 9 bases between the two germline ends. The CDR3 sequence is 13 residues long.

The receptor's source is a man older than 75 with COVID-19, enrolled during active disease. Sequenced: peripheral blood. The chain joins TRBV2 to TRBJ2-1, with a weak D call TRBD2 (6 bases). CDR3 DNA sequence: TGTGCCAGCAGTGATCTAGCGTTCAATGAGCAGTTCTTC. Translated, it gives CASSDLAFNEQFF.